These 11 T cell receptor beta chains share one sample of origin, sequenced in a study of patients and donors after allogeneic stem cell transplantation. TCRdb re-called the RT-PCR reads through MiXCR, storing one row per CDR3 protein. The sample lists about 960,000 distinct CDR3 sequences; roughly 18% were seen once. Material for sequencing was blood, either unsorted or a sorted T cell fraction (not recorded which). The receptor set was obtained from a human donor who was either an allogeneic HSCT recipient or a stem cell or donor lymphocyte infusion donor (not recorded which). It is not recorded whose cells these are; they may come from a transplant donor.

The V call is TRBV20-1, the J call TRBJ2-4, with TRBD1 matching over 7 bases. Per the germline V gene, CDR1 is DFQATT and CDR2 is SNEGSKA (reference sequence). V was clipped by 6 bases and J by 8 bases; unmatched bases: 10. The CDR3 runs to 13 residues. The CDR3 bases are TGCAGTGCCTCTACAGGGGTCGACGACATTCAGTACTTC. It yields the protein CSASTGVDDIQYF.

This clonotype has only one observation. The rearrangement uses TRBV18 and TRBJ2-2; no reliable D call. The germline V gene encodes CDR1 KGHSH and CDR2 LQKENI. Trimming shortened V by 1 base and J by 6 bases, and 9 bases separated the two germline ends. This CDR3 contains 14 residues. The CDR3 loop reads CASSPLKYSGELFF. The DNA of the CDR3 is TGTGCCAGCTCACCACTGAAGTATTCCGGGGAGCTGTTTTTT.

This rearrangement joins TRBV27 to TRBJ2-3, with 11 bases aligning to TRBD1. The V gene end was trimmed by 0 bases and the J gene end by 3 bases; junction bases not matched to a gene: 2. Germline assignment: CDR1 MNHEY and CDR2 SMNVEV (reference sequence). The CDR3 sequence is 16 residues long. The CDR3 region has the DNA TGTGCCAGCAGTTTATCCGGACAGGGGGCGACAGATACGCAGTATTTT. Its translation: CASSLSGQGATDTQYF.

CDR3 coding DNA: TGTGCCAGCAGTCCAGGGGGACTGTACCAAGAGACCCAGTACTTC. The encoded protein is CASSPGGLYQETQYF. The chain employs TRBV7-6 and TRBJ2-5; possibly TRBD1 for D (7 bases). Trimming shortened V by 6 bases and J by 0 bases, and 14 bases separated the two germline ends. This CDR3 spans 15 amino acids. Germline V gene sequence: CDR1 SGHVS, CDR2 FNYEAQ. Drawing the rest from reference TRBV7-6 and TRBJ2-5, the complete variable domain is GAGVSQSPRYKVTKRGQDVALRCDPISGHVSLYWYRQALGQGPEFLTYFNYEAQQDKSGLPNDRFSAERPEGSISTLTIQRTEQRDSAMYRCASSPGGLYQETQYFGPGTRLLVL.

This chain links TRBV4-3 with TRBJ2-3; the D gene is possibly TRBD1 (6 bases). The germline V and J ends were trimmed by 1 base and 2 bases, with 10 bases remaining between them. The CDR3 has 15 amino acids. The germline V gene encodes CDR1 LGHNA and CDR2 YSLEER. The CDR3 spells CASSQGGGITDTQYF. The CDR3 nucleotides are TGCGCCAGCAGCCAAGGAGGGGGTATCACAGATACGCAGTATTTT.

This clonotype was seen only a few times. The CDR3 reads CASNPQGAGNTIYF. The CDR3 coding sequence is TGTGCCAGCAACCCACAGGGGGCTGGAAACACCATATATTTT. The chain recombines TRBV9 with TRBJ1-3, with 8 bases lining up with TRBD1. V lost 6 bases, J lost 2 bases, and 4 bases stayed unmatched. Germline CDR1 reads SGDLS; CDR2 reads YYNGEE. This CDR3 is 14 amino acids long.

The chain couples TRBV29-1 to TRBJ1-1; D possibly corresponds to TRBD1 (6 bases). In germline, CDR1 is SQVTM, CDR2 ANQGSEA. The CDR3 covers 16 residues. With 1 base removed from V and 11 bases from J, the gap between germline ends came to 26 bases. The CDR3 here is CSVEGQEGYAGDLAFF. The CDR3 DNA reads TGCAGCGTTGAAGGCCAAGAGGGTTATGCAGGGGATCTTGCTTTCTTT.

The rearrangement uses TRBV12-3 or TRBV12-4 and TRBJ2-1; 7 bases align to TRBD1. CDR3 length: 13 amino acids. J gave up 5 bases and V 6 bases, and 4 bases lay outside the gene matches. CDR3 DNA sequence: TGTGCCAGCAGGGCGACAGGGCACAATGAGCAGTTCTTC. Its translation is CASRATGHNEQFF.

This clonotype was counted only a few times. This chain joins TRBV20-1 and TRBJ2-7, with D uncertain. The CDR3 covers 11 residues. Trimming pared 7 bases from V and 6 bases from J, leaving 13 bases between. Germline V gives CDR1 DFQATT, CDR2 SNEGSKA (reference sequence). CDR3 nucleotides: TGCAGTGTTCAGATCTCTCTCGAGCAGTACTTC. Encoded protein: CSVQISLEQYF.

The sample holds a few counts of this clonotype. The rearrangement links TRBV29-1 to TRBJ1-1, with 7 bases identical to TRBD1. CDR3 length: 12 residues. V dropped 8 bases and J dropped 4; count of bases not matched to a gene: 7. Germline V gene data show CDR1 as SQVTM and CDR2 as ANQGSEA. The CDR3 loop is CSTSTGRTEAFF. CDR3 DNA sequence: TGCAGCACATCGACAGGGCGCACTGAAGCTTTCTTT. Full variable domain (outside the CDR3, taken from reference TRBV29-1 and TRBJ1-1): SAVISQKPSRDICQRGTSLTIQCQVDSQVTMMFWYRQQPGQSLTLIATANQGSEATYESGFVIDKFPISRPNLTFSTLTVSNMSPEDSSIYLCSTSTGRTEAFFGQGTRLTVV.

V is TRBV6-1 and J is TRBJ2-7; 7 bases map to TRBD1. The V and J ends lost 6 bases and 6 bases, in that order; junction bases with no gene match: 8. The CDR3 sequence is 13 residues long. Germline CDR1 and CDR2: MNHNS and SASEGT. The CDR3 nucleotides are TGTGCCAGCAGACGAGACAGGGAGCGCGAGCAGTACTTC. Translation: CASRRDREREQYF.